The clone carrying this T cell receptor beta chain came up a few times. No antigen is known for it. An end of the junction differs from the germline gene, which may be a read error. Every diagnosis used clinical symptoms, serum thyroxine and TRAb, thyroid ultrasound and orbital computed tomography. Germline-derived CDR1 and CDR2 are GTSNPN and SVGIG (reference sequence). CDR3 size: 13 residues. The TCR beta CDR3 regions underwent amplification using RNA transcripts as the source. Using the HTBI primer set, a first-round RT-PCR was run on the TCR CDR3. TCRdb fed the multiplex PCR reads into MiXCR, producing one record per CDR3 protein. The sample holds around 600,000 distinct CDR3 sequences, about 14% seen once. These data belong to a study of T cells in Graves' hyperthyroidism and ophthalmopathy. Overall study findings and caveats: Most clonotypes expanded in thyroid above 0.001 were likewise present in blood.

The chain carries TRBV30 and TRBJ2-2, with D maybe TRBD1 (6 bases). Specimen: blood. This TCR came from a woman aged 50 to 60 with Graves' ophthalmopathy. Written as DNA, the CDR3 is TGTGCCTGGAGTCCTTTGGGGGCCGGGGAGCCGTTTTTT. It encodes CAWSPLGAGEPFF.